This entry lists 20 T cell receptor beta chains sequenced from one sample in a study of response to subunit inactivated influenza vaccine. Each CDR3 protein is one row after TCRdb ran MiXCR on the RT-PCR reads. Of about 570,000 distinct CDR3 sequences listed, approximately 10% were seen once; the top ten hold 8% to 13%. This same sample was also taken into another study, of T cells expressing NK-cell markers. From that second work: As the method of synthesis, 5'RACE template switching with UMIs yielded TCR beta cDNA.

The sample was PBMCs from blood, taken on the day of vaccination. Receptors originate from a man aged 50-59 years who received an inactivated influenza vaccine.

This clonotype showed up just a few times. The rearrangement uses TRBV2 and TRBJ2-7; unclear D gene. Germline V gives CDR1 SNHLY, CDR2 FYNNEI. This CDR3 contains 15 residues. Trimming left V 4 bases short and J 1 base short, with 14 bases between. In DNA, the CDR3 is TGTGCCAGCAGTGTTAGTAGGGAAATTTCCTACGAGCAGTACTTC. Its translation: CASSVSREISYEQYF.

This clonotype has at least ten counts. V is TRBV29-1 and J is TRBJ2-2; the match to TRBD1 covers 7 bases. V trimming: 7 bases; J trimming: 3 bases; junction bases outside the gene matches: 11. This CDR3 is 15 amino acids long. Germline loops: CDR1 SQVTM, CDR2 ANQGSEA. The CDR3 region is CSARARDSHTGELFF. The CDR3 nucleotides are TGCAGCGCAAGGGCCCGGGACAGCCACACCGGGGAGCTGTTTTTT.

Written as DNA, the CDR3 is TGTGCCAGCAGCCCGTTTGCCTACGAGCAGTACTTC. It yields the protein CASSPFAYEQYF. The gene calls are TRBV7-2 and TRBJ2-7; D is unresolved. V shed 5 bases and J shed 2 bases, with 7 bases lying between them. The length of the CDR3 is 12 residues. The germline V gene has CDR1 SGHTA and CDR2 FQGNSA. The whole variable domain, remainder taken from reference TRBV7-2 and TRBJ2-7, is GAGVSQSPSNKVTEKGKDVELRCDPISGHTALYWYRQSLGQGLEFLIYFQGNSAPDKSGLPSDRFSAERTGGSVSTLTIQRTQQEDSAVYLCASSPFAYEQYFGPGTRLTVT.

The J gene is TRBJ2-5, the V gene TRBV29-1, with D perhaps given as TRBD1 or TRBD2 (5 bases each). Germline CDR1 SQVTM, CDR2 ANQGSEA. This CDR3 is built from 12 residues. V shed 3 bases and J shed 4 bases, with 9 bases lying between them. The CDR3 here is CSVDYGGETQYF. The CDR3 DNA sequence: TGCAGCGTTGACTATGGGGGAGAGACCCAGTACTTC.

This chain connects TRBV5-1 to TRBJ1-2, with D possibly TRBD1 on 6 matching bases. The CDR3 has 15 residues. V was clipped by 1 base and J by 0 bases, with 10 bases between them. CDR1 and CDR2 (germline): SGHRS, YFSETQ. CDR3 nucleotide sequence: TGCGCCAGCAGCTTGTCCCCAGGGGCTAACTATGGCTACACCTTC. Its protein product is CASSLSPGANYGYTF.

This clonotype was observed a few times. An end of the junction does not agree with germline; a read error may underlie this. The J gene is TRBJ1-5, the V gene TRBV7-9; unclear D gene. Germline loops: CDR1 SEHNR, CDR2 FQNEAQ (reference sequence). The CDR3 runs 14 residues. The CDR3 DNA reads as TGTGCCAGCAGCTTAGACATTCTTAATCAACCCCAGCATTTT. Translating it yields CASSLDILNQPQHF.

This clonotype was picked up a small number of times. The chain recombines TRBV4-3 with TRBJ2-1, with a tentative D call TRBD2 (5 bases). V lost 2 bases and J 8 bases, leaving 16 bases between the germline ends. The CDR3 is 15 residues long. Germline CDR1 is LGHNA and CDR2 is YSLEER. CDR3 protein: CASSQRRELWYEQFF. Written as DNA, the CDR3 is TGCGCCAGCAGCCAACGCCGGGAACTTTGGTATGAGCAGTTCTTC.

The chain recombines TRBV7-9 with TRBJ1-2; 7 nucleotides match TRBD1. V was pared by 6 bases and J by 3 bases, with 10 bases of the junction left unmatched. Germline V gene data show CDR1 as SEHNR and CDR2 as FQNEAQ (reference sequence). This CDR3 has 15 residues. CDR3 residues: CASRPAGGADYGYTF. The CDR3 DNA is TGTGCCAGCAGACCGGCAGGGGGTGCCGACTATGGCTACACCTTC.

V gene TRBV18 combines with J gene TRBJ1-5, with 8 bases identical to TRBD1. Looked up from germline, CDR1 is KGHSH and CDR2 is LQKENI. The CDR3 is 14 residues long. Trimming took 5 bases from V and 7 from J; bases not matched to a gene: 7. The CDR3 sequence: CASSSQGAYQPQHF. CDR3 nucleotides: TGTGCCAGCTCAAGCCAGGGGGCGTACCAGCCCCAGCATTTT.

This clonotype showed up just a few times. This chain connects TRBV11-2 to TRBJ2-1; TRBD2 agrees at 10 bases. The V gene's germline CDR1 is SGHAT and CDR2 FQNNGV. V dropped 4 bases and J dropped 6; count of bases not matched to a gene: 3. The CDR3 is 14 residues long. In DNA form, the CDR3 reads TGTGCCAGCAGCTCCACTAGCGGGGCCAATGAGCAGTTCTTC. Translating gives CASSSTSGANEQFF.

A few counts support this clonotype. J is TRBJ2-5 and V is TRBV6-2 or TRBV6-3, with TRBD2 identical over 12 bases. J lost 1 base, V lost 0 bases, and 0 bases had no gene match. Germline lookup yields CDR1 MNHEY and CDR2 SVGEGT. The CDR3 loop spans 16 amino acids. CDR3 coding DNA: TGTGCCAGCAGTTACTCGACTAGCGGGAGCCAAGAGACCCAGTACTTC. It translates to CASSYSTSGSQETQYF.

This chain connects TRBV5-1 to TRBJ2-1; 10 bases are shared with TRBD1. V lost 0 bases, J lost 7 bases, and 7 bases stayed unmatched. The V gene's germline CDR1 is SGHRS and CDR2 YFSETQ. The CDR3 consists of 16 residues. Here the CDR3 DNA reads TGCGCCAGCAGCTTGGTCGGGACAGGGGTCGGGAATGAGCAGTTCTTC. The encoded protein is CASSLVGTGVGNEQFF.

This clonotype has only a few counts. The rearrangement uses TRBV11-1 and TRBJ2-6; D gene ambiguous. This CDR3 has 18 residues. V shed 7 bases and J shed 0 bases, with 19 bases lying between them. Germline loops: CDR1 SGHAT, CDR2 FQDESV (reference sequence). The DNA of the CDR3 is TGTGCCAGCATCATTACCGATTCCCTGGCCTCTGGGGCCAACGTCCTGACTTTC. Translation gives CASIITDSLASGANVLTF.

This clonotype appeared a few times. The V gene is TRBV4-3, the J gene TRBJ2-1; TRBD2 aligns across 8 bases. V trimming: 5 bases; J trimming: 1 base; junction bases outside the gene matches: 7. CDR1 LGHNA and CDR2 YSLEER come from the germline V gene. There are 16 residues in the CDR3. CDR3: CASSFRAGVSYNEQFF. The CDR3 DNA follows: TGCGCCAGCAGCTTCAGAGCGGGAGTTTCCTACAATGAGCAGTTCTTC.

This sequence joins TRBV28 and TRBJ2-7, with unresolved D. Germline values: CDR1 MDHEN, CDR2 SYDVKM. This CDR3 contains 12 residues. CDR3 loop: CATDRGSYEQYF. CDR3 bases: TGTGCTACGGACCGCGGCTCCTACGAGCAGTACTTC.

The sample holds a few counts of this clonotype. CDR3 in amino acids: CASSLASLAVQEQFF. CDR3 sequence (DNA): TGTGCCAGCAGCTTAGCCAGTTTGGCGGTGCAGGAGCAGTTCTTC. The genes are TRBV7-2 and TRBJ2-1, with D uncertain. CDR1 is SGHTA, CDR2 FQGNSA, per germline. This CDR3 is 15 amino acids long. V lost 0 bases to trimming and J lost 10 bases, with 16 bases between them.

The rearrangement uses TRBV7-2 and TRBJ1-6; the D is unclear. V was trimmed by 2 bases and J by 6 bases, leaving 14 bases between them. Germline values: CDR1 SGHTA, CDR2 FQGNSA. The CDR3 length is 16 residues. In nucleotides, the CDR3 is TGTGCCAGCAGCTTATCGTCAAGCAAGATTAATTCACCCCTCCACTTT. Translated, it gives CASSLSSSKINSPLHF.

This chain connects TRBV27 to TRBJ2-7; D call uncertain. The CDR3 contains 13 residues. Germline values: CDR1 MNHEY, CDR2 SMNVEV (reference sequence). Trimming took 5 bases from V and 5 from J, leaving 13 bases between them. The CDR3 loop reads CASSPLIRDEQYF. For the CDR3, the DNA is TGTGCCAGCAGTCCCCTCATTCGGGACGAGCAGTACTTC.

The CDR3 sequence is CASSQAQHQGYF. In DNA form, the CDR3 reads TGCGCCAGCAGCCAAGCACAACACCAGGGGTACTTC. V usage is TRBV4-3 and J usage is TRBJ2-4; D may be TRBD1 (5 bases). CDR3 length: 12 residues. The germline V gene encodes CDR1 LGHNA and CDR2 YSLEER. Trimming left V 1 base short and J 15 bases short, with 13 bases between.

This sequence joins TRBV4-2 and TRBJ2-1; D might be TRBD2 (5 bases). Trimming took 3 bases from V and 7 from J, leaving 16 bases between them. Germline assignment: CDR1 LGHNA and CDR2 YNFKEQ. The CDR3 is 15 amino acids. Here the CDR3 DNA reads TGTGCCAGCAGCCAGGTAACATCCACTAGAAATGAGCAGTTCTTC. Its protein is CASSQVTSTRNEQFF.